Sequencing of this T cell receptor beta chain was carried out in a study of blood T cell repertoires in COVID-19. Study details: The United States, Italy and Spain were the sources of the acute and convalescent COVID-19 samples. T cells, B-cell-depleted T cells, or PBMCs supplied cDNA or gDNA.

Per the original methods: Reference gene primers were amplified, and this amplification served to estimate nucleated cell counts. TCRdb's table, derived via immunoSEQ multiplex PCR, lists solely in-frame clones and lacks some. The V and J calls and clone size are taken from that table; D and trimming were inferred from the DNA. The sample has about 250,000 clones, around nine tenths seen once. The count of this clone is one. V lost 9 bases, J lost 4 bases, and 15 bases stayed unmatched. The CDR3 runs 16 residues. CDR1 and CDR2 from the germline V gene are LNHDA and SQIVND (reference sequence). This sequence originates from a woman aged 40 to 50 who had recovered from COVID-19. Sequenced: peripheral blood. The genes are TRBV19 and TRBJ2-3, with TRBD2 matching 8 bases. The chain's CDR3 is CASSYRSGSIPDTQYF. For the CDR3, the DNA is TGTGCCAGCTCGTACCGGAGCGGGAGTATCCCAGATACGCAGTATTTT.